This T cell receptor beta chain was profiled in a study of cytomegalovirus exposure and HLA in healthy donors. The study ran its PCR with 60 Vbeta and 13 Jbeta primers. Using immunoSEQ multiplex PCR, the repertoire was profiled, and TCRdb retains in-frame clones only, with some absent. The sample gives tens of thousands of clones, 78% of which show up once; around 4.6% is in the top ten. The sample holds one count of this clone. What was sequenced was PBMCs. This clonotype was obtained from a woman aged 40 to 55 in good health and CMV-seropositive.

CDR3 sequence: CASSLSGAYNEQFF. The CDR3 nucleotides are TGTGCCAGCAGCTTAAGCGGGGCCTACAATGAGCAGTTCTTC. J is TRBJ2-1 and V is TRBV13; TRBD2 agrees at 7 bases. Germline V gene data show CDR1 as PRHDT and CDR2 as FYEKMQ (reference sequence). The ends lost 2 bases at V and 2 bases at J; junction bases unmatched: 0. The CDR3 sequence is 14 residues long.